This T cell receptor beta chain is from a study of T cells in localized non-small cell lung cancer. Sequencing was performed with immunoSEQ multiplex PCR; in TCRdb, only in-frame clones are kept and a portion is missing. This sample has some 32,000 clones, with under 95% found just once. The CDR3 length is 16 residues. Trimming took 4 bases from V and 0 from J, leaving 13 bases between them. In germline, CDR1 is SGHDN, CDR2 FVKESK. This clone was seen a few times. The receptor's source is a woman aged 40 to 75 with stage I lung adenocarcinoma. This material consisted of peripheral blood, taken before any cancer treatment. The chain joins TRBV14 to TRBJ2-1; D gene ambiguous. As DNA, the CDR3 is TGTGCCAGCAGCCTAAGGCGGCGACGCTCCTACAATGAGCAGTTCTTC. It translates to CASSLRRRRSYNEQFF. Filled out from reference TRBV14 and TRBJ2-1, the complete variable domain reads EAGVTQFPSHSVIEKGQTVTLRCDPISGHDNLYWYRRVMGKEIKFLLHFVKESKQDESGMPNNRFLAERTGGTYSTLKVQPAELEDSGVYFCASSLRRRRSYNEQFFGPGTRLTVL.